These 15 T cell receptor beta chains were all obtained from the same sample, sequenced in a study of cytomegalovirus exposure and HLA in healthy donors. PCR amplification relied on 60 Vbeta primers (plus 13 Jbeta primers). TCRdb keeps only in-frame clones here, not all; method: immunoSEQ multiplex PCR. This table has around 150,000 clones, 75% to 85% appearing once. Sequenced input: PBMCs. The receptors originated from a man aged 25-45 years in good health and CMV-seronegative.

The rearrangement links TRBV5-1 to TRBJ1-4, with 7 positions matching TRBD1. CDR1 is SGHRS, CDR2 YFSETQ, per germline. This CDR3 is built from 15 residues. The V segment lost 4 bases and the J segment 7 bases; nucleotides outside the gene matches: 10. The CDR3: CASSLDPTGSEKLFF. CDR3 coding DNA: TGCGCCAGCAGCCTAGACCCGACAGGGAGTGAAAAACTGTTTTTT.

The chain carries TRBV27 and TRBJ1-2; tentatively, D is TRBD1 (5 bases). Germline V lookup: CDR1 MNHEY, CDR2 SMNVEV (reference sequence). The CDR3 runs to 14 residues. V gave up 3 bases and J gave up 6 bases, with 14 bases separating them. DNA of the CDR3: TGTGCCAGCAGTTTTCGGGGGAAGTTTGATGGCTACACCTTC. Its translation: CASSFRGKFDGYTF.

The table lists this clone with a count of one. The rearrangement joins TRBV29-1 to TRBJ2-7; a possible D gene is TRBD2 (5 bases). The CDR3 totals 13 residues. Trimming removed 0 bases at V and 6 bases at J, with 12 bases between. Per germline, CDR1 SQVTM and CDR2 ANQGSEA. The CDR3, as DNA: TGCAGCGTTGAAGATCGAGGGATCGGCGAGCAGTACTTC. It translates to CSVEDRGIGEQYF.

J is TRBJ1-5 and V is TRBV28; a possible D gene is TRBD1 (5 bases). The CDR3 runs to 15 residues. Trimming took 2 bases from V and 3 from J, leaving 11 bases between them. The germline V gene encodes CDR1 MDHEN and CDR2 SYDVKM. For the CDR3, the DNA is TGTGCCAGCAGTTTAAGCGCAGGGCCCAATCAGCCCCAGCATTTT. Amino acid sequence: CASSLSAGPNQPQHF.

The chain has TRBV19 and TRBJ2-7, with 8 bases identical to TRBD1. The germline V gene encodes CDR1 LNHDA and CDR2 SQIVND (reference sequence). J lost 5 bases, V lost 5 bases, and 14 bases had no gene match. The length of the CDR3 is 16 residues. The CDR3 DNA is TGTGCCAGTAGTCCCCTGGACAGGGATCCCCCCCACGAGCAGTACTTC. Protein product: CASSPLDRDPPHEQYF. Full variable domain (remainder filled in from reference TRBV19 and TRBJ2-7): DGGITQSPKYLFRKEGQNVTLSCEQNLNHDAMYWYRQDPGQGLRLIYYSQIVNDFQKGDIAEGYSVSREKKESFPLTVTSAQKNPTAFYLCASSPLDRDPPHEQYFGPGTRLTVT.

The V call is TRBV27, the J call TRBJ2-7; 9 bases are a match to TRBD2. The CDR3 totals 16 residues. V trimming: 4 bases; J trimming: 2 bases; junction bases outside the gene matches: 9. Germline-derived CDR1 and CDR2 are MNHEY and SMNVEV (reference sequence). The CDR3 protein is CASSSRTSVNPYEQYF. As DNA, the CDR3 is TGTGCCAGCAGTTCCCGGACTAGCGTCAACCCCTACGAGCAGTACTTC.

The table lists this clone with a count of one. The rearrangement links TRBV6-5 to TRBJ2-2; D not resolved. Germline CDR1 MNHEY, CDR2 SVGAGI. The length of the CDR3 is 13 residues. Trimming shortened V by 6 bases and J by 4 bases, and 9 bases separated the two germline ends. CDR3 bases: TGTGCCAGCAGCTTCTCGAGCACCGGGGAGCTGTTTTTT. Translated: CASSFSSTGELFF.

In its sample, this clone was seen a few times. The CDR3 reads CASSFGGGARVEQYF. CDR3 sequence (DNA): TGTGCCAGCAGCTTCGGCGGGGGGGCCCGGGTAGAGCAGTACTTC. The genes are TRBV5-6 and TRBJ2-7; TRBD2 matches at 9 bases. Germline trimming cut 2 bases from V and 7 bases from J; bases unmatched to any gene: 10. CDR3 length equals 15 residues. In germline, CDR1 is SGHDT, CDR2 YYEEEE.

The V call is TRBV4-3, the J call TRBJ1-2; TRBD1 matches at 7 bases. The ends lost 4 bases at V and 6 bases at J; junction bases unmatched: 5. The CDR3 is made up of 13 amino acids. CDR1 LGHNA and CDR2 YSLEER come from the germline V gene. The CDR3, as DNA: TGCGCCAGCAGCCTCCGACAGGGCAATGGCTACACCTTC. Translating it yields CASSLRQGNGYTF.

The chain uses TRBV5-4 and TRBJ2-3, with a tentative D call TRBD2 (6 bases). Per the germline V gene, CDR1 is SGHNT and CDR2 is YYREEE (reference sequence). The CDR3 sequence is 15 residues long. The V end was cut by 5 bases, the J end by 3 bases, with 16 bases between. The CDR3 DNA follows: TGTGCCAGCAGGGGGGGTATTATGGGGACAGATACGCAGTATTTT. Translating gives CASRGGIMGTDTQYF.

The chain uses TRBV6-5 and TRBJ2-7; D is possibly TRBD1 (6 bases). Germline assignment: CDR1 MNHEY and CDR2 SVGAGI. The CDR3 has 13 amino acids. Trimming removed 6 bases from V and 6 bases from J, with 15 bases in between. The CDR3 here is CASSLGQNGEQYF. The CDR3 nucleotides are TGTGCCAGCAGCCTCGGACAGAATGGCGAGCAGTACTTC.

The chain recombines TRBV2 with TRBJ2-7, with D hard to call. This CDR3 contains 14 residues. Trimming shortened V by 1 base and J by 6 bases, and 13 bases separated the two germline ends. Germline-derived CDR1 and CDR2 are SNHLY and FYNNEI. The CDR3 DNA reads as TGTGCCAGCAGTGAAGGAAGTGAGGTCGCCGAGCAGTACTTC. Translation: CASSEGSEVAEQYF.

This clone was seen once. This rearrangement joins TRBV27 to TRBJ2-5; a possible D gene is TRBD2 (5 bases). V lost 3 bases and J lost 1, with 18 bases in between. Germline CDR1 and CDR2: MNHEY and SMNVEV (reference sequence). CDR3 length: 17 residues. The CDR3: CASSFTSPLAPQETQYF. CDR3 bases: TGTGCCAGCAGTTTTACGTCCCCTCTAGCTCCCCAAGAGACCCAGTACTTC.

The chain uses TRBV6-6 and TRBJ1-6, with a possible D match to TRBD1 (6 bases). The CDR3 length is 16 residues. The germline gives CDR1 MNHNY, CDR2 SVGAGI (reference sequence). Between the trimmed V and J ends, which lost 4 bases and 7 bases, there was a span of 17 bases. Written as DNA, the CDR3 is TGTGCCAGCAGTTTCGGCCCGACAGGACCAAATTCACCCCTCCACTTT. It translates to CASSFGPTGPNSPLHF.

The CDR3 DNA follows: TGTGCCAGCAGCTTGGGGGCACTGGGGGACACTGAAGCTTTCTTT. This codes for CASSLGALGDTEAFF. The rearrangement links TRBV11-3 to TRBJ1-1, with D possibly being TRBD1 (6 bases). The CDR3 contains 15 residues. Trimming stripped 3 bases from V and 3 bases from J, with 14 bases between. Germline CDR1 reads SGHNT; CDR2 reads YENEEA.